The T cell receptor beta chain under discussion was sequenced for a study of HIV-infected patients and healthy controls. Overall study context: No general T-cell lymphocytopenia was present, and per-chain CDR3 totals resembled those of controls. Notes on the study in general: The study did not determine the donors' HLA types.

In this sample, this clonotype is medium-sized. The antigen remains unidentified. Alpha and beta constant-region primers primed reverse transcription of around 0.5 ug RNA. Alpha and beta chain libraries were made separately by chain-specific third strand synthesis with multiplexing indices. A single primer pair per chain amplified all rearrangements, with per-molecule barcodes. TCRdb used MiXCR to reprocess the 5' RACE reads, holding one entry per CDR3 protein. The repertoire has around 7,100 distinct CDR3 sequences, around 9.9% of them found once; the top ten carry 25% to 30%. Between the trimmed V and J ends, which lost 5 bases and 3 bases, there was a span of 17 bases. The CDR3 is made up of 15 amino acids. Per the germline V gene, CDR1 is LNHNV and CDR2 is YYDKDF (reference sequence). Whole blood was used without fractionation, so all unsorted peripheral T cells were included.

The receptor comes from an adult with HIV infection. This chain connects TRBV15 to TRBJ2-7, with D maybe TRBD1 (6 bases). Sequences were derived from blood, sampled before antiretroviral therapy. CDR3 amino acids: CATSFRTAPLYEQYF. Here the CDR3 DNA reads TGTGCCACCAGCTTTAGGACAGCCCCGCTCTACGAGCAGTACTTC.